Below, 20 T cell receptor beta chains from the same sample are listed, as sequenced in a study of cytomegalovirus exposure and HLA in healthy donors (dated by TCRdb to about 2017). Receptors were amplified or captured by the immunoSEQ multiplex PCR assay. For the multiplex PCR, a mixture combining 60 forward primers for TCR Vbeta segments and 13 reverse primers for TCR Jbeta segments was used. Drawn from immuneACCESS, this table holds only the in-frame rearrangements with V and J called that TCRdb kept. Clones are partly lost; checked studies trace under half to an unresolved V gene and leave the rest unexplained. The sample yields about 160,000 clones; 65% to 85% were counted once. 1.2% of the sample is held by the ten biggest clonotypes. Sequencing used PBMCs. The receptors derive from a boy aged 2 to 10 in good health and CMV-seronegative.

The chain has TRBV15 and TRBJ2-5, with 9 bases fitting TRBD1. The DNA end is more similar to TRBJ2-7, so the J call may be wrong. This CDR3 comprises 16 residues. Germline CDR1 LNHNV, CDR2 YYDKDF (reference sequence). CDR3 in DNA: TGTGCCACCAGCAGATTCAGCCGGACAGGGGACTACGAGCAGTACTTC. Protein product: CATSRFSRTGDYEQYF.

This clone was observed a handful of times. V and J are TRBV11-3 and TRBJ2-1, with TRBD1 matching over 9 bases. Germline-derived CDR1 and CDR2 are SGHNT and YENEEA. This CDR3 comprises 15 residues. The ends lost 5 bases at V and 3 bases at J; junction bases unmatched: 5. In DNA, the CDR3 is TGTGCCAGCAGCCCCCGACAGGGGGACTACAATGAGCAGTTCTTC. Its translation: CASSPRQGDYNEQFF.

The genes are TRBV7-2 and TRBJ2-1; 9 bases are a match to TRBD2. The trim removed 3 bases at V and 9 bases at J, leaving 6 bases unmatched. CDR3 length equals 14 residues. Germline V gene sequence: CDR1 SGHTA, CDR2 FQGNSA. The CDR3 sequence is CASSLSRGGGEQFF. DNA for the CDR3: TGTGCCAGCAGCTTGAGTCGCGGGGGGGGTGAGCAGTTCTTC.

V usage is TRBV5-1 and J usage is TRBJ2-5, with D unresolved. There are 13 residues in the CDR3. V dropped 5 bases and J dropped 2 bases, with 10 bases sitting between them. Germline V CDR1 and CDR2: SGHRS, YFSETQ. The CDR3 DNA is TGCGCCAGCAGTCCGAGTTCGCAAGAGACCCAGTACTTC. This encodes CASSPSSQETQYF.

The genes are TRBV5-6 and TRBJ2-5; maybe TRBD2 (5 bases). CDR1 SGHDT and CDR2 YYEEEE come from the germline V gene. Trimming left V 1 base short and J 5 bases short, with 12 bases between. The CDR3 runs 14 residues. The CDR3 bases are TGTGCCAGCAGCTTGTGTACGGGGTTGGAGACCCAGTACTTC. Translated: CASSLCTGLETQYF.

This sequence joins TRBV29-1 and TRBJ1-1; 9 bases are shared with TRBD1. Germline-derived CDR1 and CDR2 are SQVTM and ANQGSEA. After removal of 6 bases from V and 7 bases from J, the junction contained 9 bases not matched to a gene. This CDR3 is 13 amino acids long. This chain's CDR3 is CSVDRGGNDEAFF. In DNA, the CDR3 is TGCAGCGTGGACAGGGGAGGTAATGATGAAGCTTTCTTT.

The chain uses TRBV7-9 and TRBJ2-5; perhaps TRBD1 as D (5 bases). Germline V gene sequence: CDR1 SEHNR, CDR2 FQNEAQ (reference sequence). The CDR3 extends over 17 amino acids. V lost 1 base, J lost 5 bases, and 20 bases lay in between. The CDR3 region is CASSLVTQGLGFETQYF. Here the CDR3 DNA reads TGTGCCAGCAGCTTAGTTACTCAGGGCCTTGGTTTTGAGACCCAGTACTTC.

V and J are TRBV28 and TRBJ1-2; tentative D call: TRBD1 (6 bases). Germline lookup yields CDR1 MDHEN and CDR2 SYDVKM. V gave up 7 bases and J gave up 4 bases, with 13 bases separating them. The CDR3 spans 13 residues. The CDR3 protein is CASKIQGLYGYTF. As DNA, the CDR3 is TGTGCCAGCAAAATTCAGGGGCTCTATGGCTACACCTTC.

This chain joins TRBV12-5 and TRBJ2-4; D perhaps matches TRBD2 (5 bases). The CDR3 sequence is 17 residues long. The germline V gene encodes CDR1 LGHNT and CDR2 FRNRAP. V was trimmed by 0 bases and J by 0 bases, leaving 12 bases between them. In DNA, the CDR3 is TGTGCTAGTGGTTTGGTACTCGGAGGCCTAGCCAAAAACATTCAGTACTTC. Translation: CASGLVLGGLAKNIQYF.

The rearrangement uses TRBV19 and TRBJ2-5; 10 bases line up with TRBD1. The J segment lost 5 bases and the V segment lost 4 bases, leaving 7 bases of the junction unmatched. Germline CDR1 LNHDA, CDR2 SQIVND (reference sequence). This CDR3 is built from 15 residues. The CDR3 reads CASSTRGQGKETQYF. CDR3 nucleotides: TGTGCCAGTAGTACCCGGGGACAGGGGAAGGAGACCCAGTACTTC.

The genes are TRBV7-8 and TRBJ1-1; 7 bases fit TRBD1. The CDR3 has 19 residues. Germline lookup yields CDR1 SGHVS and CDR2 FQNEAQ. V lost 4 bases, J lost 0 bases, and 17 bases stayed unmatched. The CDR3 is CASSSLPRDRFSMNTEAFF. In nucleotides, the CDR3 is TGTGCCAGCAGCTCCCTCCCCCGGGACAGATTTTCCATGAACACTGAAGCTTTCTTT.

This clone has a handful of counts. This chain connects TRBV6-5 to TRBJ2-2; 9 positions match TRBD1. V shed 8 bases and J 4 bases; nucleotides not matched to a gene: 5. Germline V gives CDR1 MNHEY, CDR2 SVGAGI. The CDR3 is 14 residues long. The CDR3 sequence: CASGETGGTGELFF. The DNA for the CDR3 is TGTGCCAGCGGGGAGACAGGGGGCACCGGGGAGCTGTTTTTT.

This clone was observed once. The chain couples TRBV9 to TRBJ1-2, with D possibly matching TRBD1 (6 bases). V lost 2 bases and J lost 10, with 15 bases in between. The CDR3 is made up of 13 amino acids. Germline V CDR1 and CDR2: SGDLS, YYNGEE. CDR3: CASSVGVGGAYTF. The CDR3 DNA reads as TGTGCCAGCAGCGTTGGTGTCGGGGGGGCCTACACCTTC.

V is TRBV7-6 and J is TRBJ2-2; 10 bases fit TRBD1. J lost 1 base, V lost 4 bases, and 6 bases had no gene match. Per germline, CDR1 SGHVS and CDR2 FNYEAQ. CDR3 length equals 17 residues. Written as DNA, the CDR3 is TGTGCCAGCAGCTCACCCGGGACAGGGGAGAACACCGGGGAGCTGTTTTTT. It codes for CASSSPGTGENTGELFF.

Turning to this clone: Other DNA sequences from this sample encode an identical CDR3 as well. CDR3 DNA: TGTGCCAGCAGCTTAGGGGACAGCAGCAATCAGCCCCAGCATTTT. It is translated as CASSLGDSSNQPQHF. This chain links TRBV11-2 with TRBJ1-5, with TRBD1 identical over 7 bases. This CDR3 comprises 15 residues. The V gene end was trimmed by 1 base and the J gene end by 1 base; junction bases not matched to a gene: 1. Germline V gene lookup returns CDR1 SGHAT and CDR2 FQNNGV. Drawing the rest from reference TRBV11-2 and TRBJ1-5, the complete variable domain is EAGVAQSPRYKIIEKRQSVAFWCNPISGHATLYWYQQILGQGPKLLIQFQNNGVVDDSQLPKDRFSAERLKGVDSTLKIQPAKLEDSAVYLCASSLGDSSNQPQHFGDGTRLSIL.

The chain is built from TRBV5-8 and TRBJ2-5; D call uncertain. Trimming left V 6 bases short and J 5 bases short, with 17 bases between. Germline V gene lookup returns CDR1 SGHTS and CDR2 YDEGEE. This CDR3 has 14 amino acids. The CDR3 spells CASTPTTARETQYF. The CDR3 DNA reads TGTGCCAGCACACCTACTACCGCCCGGGAGACCCAGTACTTC.

This clone was observed a single time. CDR3 sequence reads: CASSQWTSGRYEQYF. CDR3 bases: TGCGCCAGCAGTCAATGGACTAGCGGGCGCTACGAGCAGTACTTC. The rearrangement links TRBV10-2 to TRBJ2-7; 11 positions agree with TRBD2. With V trimmed by 5 bases and J by 3 bases, 6 bases remained unmatched. The CDR3 sequence is 15 residues long. Germline V gives CDR1 WSHSY, CDR2 SAAADI.

This sequence joins TRBV18 and TRBJ2-7; 7 bases are a match to TRBD2. The V gene end was trimmed by 2 bases and the J gene end by 2 bases; junction bases not matched to a gene: 3. CDR1 KGHSH and CDR2 LQKENI come from the germline V gene. The length of the CDR3 is 14 residues. The CDR3 spells CASSPGEGTYEQYF. The CDR3 DNA reads as TGTGCCAGCTCACCAGGGGAGGGCACCTACGAGCAGTACTTC. The entire variable domain, with the rest obtained from reference TRBV18 and TRBJ2-7, is as follows: NAGVMQNPRHLVRRRGQEARLRCSPMKGHSHVYWYRQLPEEGLKFMVYLQKENIIDESGMPKERFSAEFPKEGPSILRIQQVVRGDSAAYFCASSPGEGTYEQYFGPGTRLTVT.

J is TRBJ2-1 and V is TRBV15; TRBD1 matches 9 bases. V was clipped by 2 bases and J by 7 bases; unmatched bases: 12. The CDR3 loop spans 17 amino acids. Germline loops: CDR1 LNHNV, CDR2 YYDKDF (reference sequence). The CDR3 sequence: CATSRRSGTGMGNEQFF. In DNA, the CDR3 is TGTGCCACCAGCAGACGCTCCGGGACAGGGATGGGGAATGAGCAGTTCTTC.

The chain carries TRBV18 and TRBJ1-1; 7 nucleotides line up with TRBD1. Germline V gene sequence: CDR1 KGHSH, CDR2 LQKENI. The CDR3 totals 15 residues. J lost 6 bases, V lost 0 bases, and 7 bases had no gene match. The CDR3 protein is CASSPPGTGTAEAFF. The CDR3 DNA reads as TGTGCCAGCTCACCACCGGGCACAGGGACAGCTGAAGCTTTCTTT.